This TCR beta chain was identified during a study of blood T cell repertoires in COVID-19. Study at large: Samples of COVID-19 (acute and convalescent) were obtained from the United States, Italy and Spain. Sources were T cells, B-cell-depleted T cells, or PBMCs; the material itself was cDNA or gDNA.

Source study methods: How many nucleated cells were present was estimated from reference gene primer amplification. Sequencing was performed with immunoSEQ multiplex PCR; in TCRdb, only in-frame clones are kept and a portion is missing. V and J calls and clone size follow that table, whereas D and trimming were derived from the DNA. The sample records 200,000 to 250,000 clones, around four fifths being singletons. This CDR3 spans 15 amino acids. V lost 0 bases, J lost 6 bases, and 7 bases stayed unmatched. Germline CDR1 and CDR2: SGHNT and YYREEE (reference sequence). Sample: peripheral blood. This rearrangement joins TRBV5-4 to TRBJ2-3, with 7 nucleotides matching TRBD1. This clonotype originated in a woman aged 55-69 years who had recovered from COVID-19. The CDR3 spells CASSLATGLGDTQYF. CDR3 DNA: TGTGCCAGCAGCTTGGCGACAGGGTTAGGGGATACGCAGTATTTT.